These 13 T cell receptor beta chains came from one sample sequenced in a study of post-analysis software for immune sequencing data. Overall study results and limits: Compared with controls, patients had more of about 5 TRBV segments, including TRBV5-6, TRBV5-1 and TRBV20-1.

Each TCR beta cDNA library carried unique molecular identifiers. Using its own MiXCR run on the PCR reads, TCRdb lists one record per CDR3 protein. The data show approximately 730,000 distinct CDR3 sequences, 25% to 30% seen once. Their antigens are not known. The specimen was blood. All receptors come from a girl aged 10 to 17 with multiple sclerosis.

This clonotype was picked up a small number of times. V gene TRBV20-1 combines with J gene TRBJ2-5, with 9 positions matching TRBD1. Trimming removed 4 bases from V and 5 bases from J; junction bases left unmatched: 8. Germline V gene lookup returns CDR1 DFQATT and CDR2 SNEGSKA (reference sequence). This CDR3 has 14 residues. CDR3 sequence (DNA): TGCAGTGCTACGGACAGGGGATGGGGGGAGACCCAGTACTTC. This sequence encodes CSATDRGWGETQYF.

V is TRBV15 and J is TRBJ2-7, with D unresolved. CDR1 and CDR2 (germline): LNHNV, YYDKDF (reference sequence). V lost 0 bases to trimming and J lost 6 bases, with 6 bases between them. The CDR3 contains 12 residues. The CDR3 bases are TGTGCCACCAGCAGAGATTGGGCCGAGCAGTACTTC. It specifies CATSRDWAEQYF.

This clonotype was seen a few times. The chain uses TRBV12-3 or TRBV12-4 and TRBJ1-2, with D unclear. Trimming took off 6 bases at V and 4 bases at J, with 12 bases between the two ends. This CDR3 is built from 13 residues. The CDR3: CASSTRRLYGYTF. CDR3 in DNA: TGTGCCAGCAGCACTCGGAGACTCTATGGCTACACCTTC.

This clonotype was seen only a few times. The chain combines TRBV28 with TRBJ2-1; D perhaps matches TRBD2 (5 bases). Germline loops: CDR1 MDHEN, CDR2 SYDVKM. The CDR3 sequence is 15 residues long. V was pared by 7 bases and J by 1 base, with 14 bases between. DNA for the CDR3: TGTGCCAGCACCCCAATGGGCGGGTCCTACAATGAGCAGTTCTTC. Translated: CASTPMGGSYNEQFF.

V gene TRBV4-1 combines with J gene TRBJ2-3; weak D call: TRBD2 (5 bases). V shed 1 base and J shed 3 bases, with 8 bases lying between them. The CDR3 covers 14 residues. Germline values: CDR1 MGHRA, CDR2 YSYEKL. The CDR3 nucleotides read TGCGCCAGCAGCCAAGGGACGGGGACAGATACGCAGTATTTT. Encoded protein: CASSQGTGTDTQYF.

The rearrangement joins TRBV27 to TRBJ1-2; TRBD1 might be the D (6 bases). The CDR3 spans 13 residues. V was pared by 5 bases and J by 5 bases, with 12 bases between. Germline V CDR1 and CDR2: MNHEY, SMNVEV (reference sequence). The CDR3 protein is CASSGTNLYGYTF. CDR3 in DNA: TGTGCCAGCAGTGGGACAAACCTGTATGGCTACACCTTC.

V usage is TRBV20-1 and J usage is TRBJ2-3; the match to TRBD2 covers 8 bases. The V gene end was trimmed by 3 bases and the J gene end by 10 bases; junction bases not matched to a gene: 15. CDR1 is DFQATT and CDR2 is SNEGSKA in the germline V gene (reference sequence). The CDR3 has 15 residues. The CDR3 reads CSASFVSGIGAAQYF. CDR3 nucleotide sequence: TGCAGTGCTAGCTTTGTTAGCGGGATCGGGGCGGCGCAGTATTTT.

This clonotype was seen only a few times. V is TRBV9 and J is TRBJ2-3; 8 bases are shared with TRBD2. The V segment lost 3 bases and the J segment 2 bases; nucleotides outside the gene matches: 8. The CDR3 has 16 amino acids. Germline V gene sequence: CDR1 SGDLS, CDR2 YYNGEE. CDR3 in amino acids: CASSAPGLASTDTQYF. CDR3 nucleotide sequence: TGTGCCAGCAGCGCCCCCGGACTAGCTTCCACAGATACGCAGTATTTT.

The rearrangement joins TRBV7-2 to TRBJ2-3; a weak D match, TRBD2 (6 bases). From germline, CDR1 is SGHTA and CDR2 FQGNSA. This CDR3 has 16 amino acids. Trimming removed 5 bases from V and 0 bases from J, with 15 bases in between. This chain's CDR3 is CASSAGSGISTDTQYF. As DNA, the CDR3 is TGTGCCAGCAGCGCCGGTAGCGGAATAAGCACAGATACGCAGTATTTT.

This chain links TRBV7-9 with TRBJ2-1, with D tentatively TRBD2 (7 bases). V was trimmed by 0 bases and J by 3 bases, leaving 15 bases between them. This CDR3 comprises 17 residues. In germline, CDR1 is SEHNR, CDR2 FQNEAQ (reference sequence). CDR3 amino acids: CASSLAAGEGVYNEQFF. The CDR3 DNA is TGTGCCAGCAGCTTAGCGGCGGGAGAGGGGGTCTACAATGAGCAGTTCTTC.

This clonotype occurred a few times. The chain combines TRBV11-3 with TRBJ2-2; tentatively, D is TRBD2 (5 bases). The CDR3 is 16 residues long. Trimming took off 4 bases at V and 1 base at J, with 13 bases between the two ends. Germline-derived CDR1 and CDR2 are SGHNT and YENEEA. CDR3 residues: CASSSGLEENTGELFF. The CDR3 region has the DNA TGTGCCAGCAGCTCCGGACTGGAGGAGAACACCGGGGAGCTGTTTTTT. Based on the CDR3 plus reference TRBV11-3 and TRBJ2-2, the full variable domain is EAGVVQSPRYKIIEKKQPVAFWCNPISGHNTLYWYLQNLGQGPELLIRYENEEAVDDSQLPKDRFSAERLKGVDSTLKIQPAELGDSAVYLCASSSGLEENTGELFFGEGSRLTVL.

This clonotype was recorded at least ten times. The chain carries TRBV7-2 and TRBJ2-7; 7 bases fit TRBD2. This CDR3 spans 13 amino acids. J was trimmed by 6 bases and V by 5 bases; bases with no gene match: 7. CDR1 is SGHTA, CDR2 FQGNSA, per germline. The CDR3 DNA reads TGTGCCAGCAGCCCAGAACTAGCGCGCGAGCAGTACTTC. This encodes CASSPELAREQYF.

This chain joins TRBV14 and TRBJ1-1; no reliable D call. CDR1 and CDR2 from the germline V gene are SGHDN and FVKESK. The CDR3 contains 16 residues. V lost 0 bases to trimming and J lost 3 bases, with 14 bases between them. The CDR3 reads CASSQEGAIRDTEAFF. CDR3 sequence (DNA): TGTGCCAGCAGCCAAGAAGGCGCGATAAGAGACACTGAAGCTTTCTTT.